This is a list of T cell receptor beta chains from one sample in a study of blood T cell repertoires in COVID-19. TCRdb's table, derived via immunoSEQ multiplex PCR, lists solely in-frame clones and lacks some. There are almost 400,000 clones in the sample; more than 70% occur only once, and 2.3% lies in the top ten. Sequences were obtained from peripheral blood. These receptors were collected from a woman aged 60-75 years with COVID-19, enrolled during active disease. CDR3s leave out the opening cysteine and the closing phenylalanine or tryptophan. Fields, in order: V gene, CDR3 protein.

TRBV10-3,AISDHSQETQY
TRBV10-3,AISDGRTSYEQY
TRBV27,ASSPTGGSGNTIY
TRBV19,ASSIGRTGRSTDTQY
TRBV21-1,ASSKEDRRYSGNTIY
TRBV6-5,ASRMTGQGVDTQY
TRBV6-5,ASSISMSSYNEQF
TRBV3-1/TRBV3-2,ASSLRGDYGYT
TRBV6-5,ASSYSSGMGQPQH
TRBV11-2,ASSLSTGADYEQY
TRBV11-2,ASSPGTGPNTEAF
TRBV12-5,ASTAGTGQPQH
TRBV5-1,ASSLEGLGTSRLGTIY
TRBV6-5,ASSQTGIYGYT
TRBV5-8,ASSHRGGVGNQPQH
TRBV7-9,ASSLTEQILYGYT
TRBV19,ASSRTGAYNEQF
TRBV23-1,ASTPLGQTGTLVEKLF
TRBV27,ASSPGDRVYGYT
TRBV25-1,ASSEQVNTEAF
TRBV6-5,ASSYSYQGTEAF
TRBV5-1,ASSLAEGADGYT
TRBV5-1,ASSITAGTGLNTEAF
TRBV5-1,ASSLLIRGEQY
TRBV20-1,SASWGVVNTEAF
TRBV18,ASSPEMPGGPTDTQY
TRBV6-5,ASSYAGGAGNQPQH
TRBV3-1/TRBV3-2,ASSRNRDTEAF
TRBV28,ASRPIGGAASTDTQY
TRBV7-2,ASSFVSGGGADTQY
TRBV7-6,ASSIEPDSYEQY
TRBV7-9,ASSARDRGTEAF
TRBV6-1,ASSEKRGSKAF
TRBV5-1,ASSLDVWGDTGELF
TRBV7-8,ASSYQAAGGTQY
TRBV4-2,ASSQERGFSFDEQF
TRBV2,ASSGNRANEKLF
TRBV3-1/TRBV3-2,ASSQPNRGPNEKLF
TRBV2,ASSGQGHQPQH
TRBV4-2,ASSRMSGGETDTQY
TRBV28,ASSFSGGAASQETQY
TRBV3-1/TRBV3-2,ASSSDRSYGYT
TRBV19,ASSFTGTGGADYGYT
TRBV7-8,ASSSSGGGKDTQY
TRBV7-9,ASEASGANVLT
TRBV19,ASGVWGGDEQY
TRBV29-1,SVPHMNTEAF
TRBV5-1,ASSPAGGSDEKLF
TRBV2,ASRTGRANTEAF
TRBV12-5,ASGLGLASYDEQF
TRBV4-1,ASSNRQGRSYEQY
TRBV19,ASSMRRTNEKLF
TRBV5-1,ASSIQGDGTEAF
TRBV5-1,ASSLAGGMVSYEQY
TRBV15,ATSSRAGRLLSNQPQH